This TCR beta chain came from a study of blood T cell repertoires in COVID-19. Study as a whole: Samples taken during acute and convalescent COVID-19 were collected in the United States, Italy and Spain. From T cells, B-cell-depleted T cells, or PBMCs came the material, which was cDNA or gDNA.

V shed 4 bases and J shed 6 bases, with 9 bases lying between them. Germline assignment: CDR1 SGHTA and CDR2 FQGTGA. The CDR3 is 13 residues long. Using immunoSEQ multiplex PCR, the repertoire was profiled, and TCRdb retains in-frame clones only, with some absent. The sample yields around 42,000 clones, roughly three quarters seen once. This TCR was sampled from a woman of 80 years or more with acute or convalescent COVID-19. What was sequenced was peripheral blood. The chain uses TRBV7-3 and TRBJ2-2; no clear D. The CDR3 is CASSSLGAGELFF. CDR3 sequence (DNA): TGTGCCAGCAGCTCGCTAGGAGCCGGGGAGCTGTTTTTT. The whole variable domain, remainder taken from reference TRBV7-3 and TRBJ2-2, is GAGVSQTPSNKVTEKGKYVELRCDPISGHTALYWYRQSLGQGPEFLIYFQGTGAADDSGLPNDRFFAVRPEGSVSTLKIQRTERGDSAVYLCASSSLGAGELFFGEGSRLTVL.